Given below is one T cell receptor beta chain in context. Its antigen is not identified. The CDR3 length is 14 residues. Germline CDR1 reads SGHRS; CDR2 reads YFSETQ. Deletions cut 6 bases from V and 4 bases from J, with 16 bases between. This record comes from a study of T cell responses to AZD1222 COVID-19 vaccine. TCRdb's copy holds only in-frame clones and misses some; the assay was immunoSEQ multiplex PCR. The profile shows hundreds of thousands of clones, about 93% of them singletons. The study, taken as a whole, reports: Unmutated variant regions are reportedly the target of nearly half of TCRs that are spike-specific. Spike-specific TCR depth and breadth grew after two AZD1222 doses. No day 14 peak samples; only post-peak repertoires were characterized. Seropositive AZD1222 recipients at baseline numbered only six or seven.

The genes are TRBV5-1 and TRBJ1-1; D is perhaps TRBD1 (6 bases). The specimen was peripheral blood, collected on day 0 of MenACWY control vaccination. The sequence was collected from an adult in good health. Here the CDR3 reads CASTDKQGGTEAFF. CDR3 nucleotide sequence: TGCGCCAGCACCGATAAACAGGGTGGCACTGAAGCTTTCTTT.